This TCR beta chain was retrieved from a study of Graves' ophthalmopathy and Graves' hyperthyroidism. Study findings and constraints: Also, most clonotypes expanded in the thyroid above 0.001 frequency appeared in blood.

Beta-chain TCR CDR3 regions were amplified from RNA transcripts. First-round RT-PCR employed HTBI primers, with a second-round multiplex PCR after it. TCRdb reprocessed the multiplex PCR reads via MiXCR and lists one record per CDR3 protein. The table has hundreds of thousands of distinct CDR3 sequences, about 24% seen once. This clonotype was observed once. Its specificity is not known. CDR1 ENHRY and CDR2 SYGVKD come from the germline V gene. The CDR3 has 18 amino acids. Trimming left V 2 bases short and J 3 bases short, with 23 bases between. The clonotype was recovered from a woman between 18 and 30 years old with stable Graves' hyperthyroidism. Some clones in this sample may be carry-over from other donors' samples. This chain joins TRBV10-3 and TRBJ2-7, with D maybe TRBD1 (7 bases). The sequencing input was peripheral blood. The CDR3 DNA is TGTGCCATCAGTGAGACAGGGGACTCCACGTGGACTGGCTACGAGCAGTACTTC. It encodes CAISETGDSTWTGYEQYF.